Listed here are 12 T cell receptor beta chains from one sample, sequenced in a study of T cells in Graves' hyperthyroidism and ophthalmopathy (dated by TCRdb to between 2018 and 2021). Receptor amplification or capture employed multiplex PCR. TCRdb records Illumina HiSeq 2000 as the sequencer. The TCR beta CDR3 regions were amplified from the RNA transcripts. The TCR CDR3 was subjected to a first round of RT-PCR using the HTBI primer set and the Qiagen OneStep RT-PCR kit. The public reads were run again by TCRdb, first through fastp at Q25 and then through MiXCR, and only productive beta chains were kept. All rows with the same CDR3 protein become a single entry with the most common DNA and genes. The sample table shows more than 600,000 distinct CDR3 sequences, and about 16% are seen once. The ten biggest clones cover roughly 8% of the sample. The sample was blood. Receptor source: a man in his late teens or twenties with Graves' hyperthyroidism.

V and J are TRBV11-1 and TRBJ2-1; either TRBD1 or TRBD2 may fit D (5 bases each). Germline CDR1 SGHAT, CDR2 FQDESV (reference sequence). This CDR3 has 17 amino acids. The V end was cut by 2 bases, the J end by 1 base, with 15 bases between. CDR3 sequence (DNA): TGTGCCAGCAGCTTATACTGGGGACGTTTTTCCTACAATGAGCAGTTCTTC. It translates to CASSLYWGRFSYNEQFF.

This clonotype was seen repeatedly, ten times or more. The genes are TRBV11-2 and TRBJ2-3, with 8 bases lining up with TRBD2. The trim removed 0 bases at V and 4 bases at J, leaving 0 bases unmatched. CDR3 length: 14 residues. Germline values: CDR1 SGHAT, CDR2 FQNNGV. CDR3 nucleotides: TGTGCCAGCAGCTTAGACGGGGGGGCAGATACGCAGTATTTT. It is translated as CASSLDGGADTQYF.

In this sample, this clonotype turned up many times. This chain links TRBV30 with TRBJ2-3, with D perhaps assigned TRBD1 or TRBD2 (5 bases each). The V and J ends lost 2 bases and 6 bases respectively, with 21 bases between them. The CDR3 covers 16 residues. Germline V gene lookup returns CDR1 GTSNPN and CDR2 SVGIG (reference sequence). The CDR3 region is CAWSPAGTPGRDTQYF. CDR3 in DNA: TGTGCCTGGAGTCCCGCCGGGACGCCGGGTCGGGATACGCAGTATTTT.

This clonotype was seen a handful of times. The V and J genes are TRBV20-1 and TRBJ2-7, with TRBD2 matching 11 bases. The CDR3 sequence is 20 residues long. Germline trimming cut 1 base from V and 7 bases from J; bases unmatched to any gene: 24. CDR1 and CDR2 from the germline V gene are DFQATT and SNEGSKA (reference sequence). The CDR3 here is CSARVYPAVAGGAQMGEQYF. The CDR3 region has the DNA TGCAGTGCTAGAGTCTACCCCGCGGTAGCGGGAGGGGCTCAAATGGGGGAGCAGTACTTC.

The genes are TRBV27 and TRBJ1-5, with D unclear. Per the germline V gene, CDR1 is MNHEY and CDR2 is SMNVEV (reference sequence). The CDR3 is 14 residues long. The V end was cut by 7 bases, the J end by 4 bases, with 14 bases between. The CDR3 coding sequence is TGTGCCAGCACCCCATCGGGAAGGAATCAGCCCCAGCATTTT. Its translation: CASTPSGRNQPQHF.

Ten or more counts support this clonotype. The chain carries TRBV28 and TRBJ2-7; 7 bases fit TRBD2. Germline-derived CDR1 and CDR2 are MDHEN and SYDVKM. V shed 3 bases, J shed 5 bases, and the junction held 7 bases outside the gene matches. CDR3 length: 14 amino acids. CDR3: CASSLAGEVHEQYF. CDR3 bases: TGTGCCAGCAGTTTGGCGGGAGAGGTCCACGAGCAGTACTTC.

This clonotype was picked up many times. The chain employs TRBV29-1 and TRBJ2-5, with D unclear. Looked up from germline, CDR1 is SQVTM and CDR2 is ANQGSEA. The CDR3 spans 11 residues. Trimming stripped 5 bases from V and 7 bases from J, with 11 bases between. The CDR3 DNA follows: TGCAGCGTTCTTGGCGGCGGGACCCAGTACTTC. Its protein product is CSVLGGGTQYF.

The chain uses TRBV19 and TRBJ2-1, with D possibly being TRBD2 (5 bases). Trimming removed 5 bases from V and 6 bases from J, with 14 bases in between. The CDR3 totals 14 residues. Germline V gene sequence: CDR1 LNHDA, CDR2 SQIVND (reference sequence). In DNA form, the CDR3 reads TGTGCCAGTAGTGCCGAGGGTACGGTCAATGAGCAGTTCTTC. It translates to CASSAEGTVNEQFF. Using reference TRBV19 and TRBJ2-1 for the parts outside the CDR3, the full variable domain is DGGITQSPKYLFRKEGQNVTLSCEQNLNHDAMYWYRQDPGQGLRLIYYSQIVNDFQKGDIAEGYSVSREKKESFPLTVTSAQKNPTAFYLCASSAEGTVNEQFFGPGTRLTVL.

In its sample, this clonotype was seen a few times. The rearrangement links TRBV19 to TRBJ2-1; D is tentatively TRBD1 or TRBD2 (5 bases each). This CDR3 spans 15 amino acids. CDR1 and CDR2 from the germline V gene are LNHDA and SQIVND (reference sequence). V shed 0 bases and J shed 2 bases, with 8 bases lying between them. The CDR3 DNA follows: TGTGCCAGTAGTATAGATGGGGGAACCTACAATGAGCAGTTCTTC. This gives the protein CASSIDGGTYNEQFF.

This clonotype appeared many times. This rearrangement joins TRBV7-8 to TRBJ2-7; 7 bases align to TRBD1. Germline assignment: CDR1 SGHVS and CDR2 FQNEAQ. The CDR3 sequence is 17 residues long. With 5 bases clipped from V and 0 bases from J, the junction kept 13 bases outside the gene matches. CDR3 sequence reads: CASSQTVGTAYSYEQYF. The CDR3 nucleotides read TGTGCCAGCAGCCAGACCGTGGGGACAGCTTACTCCTACGAGCAGTACTTC.

As for this clonotype: This may be a read error: a much more frequent sequence differs by one nucleotide. This sequence joins TRBV20-1 and TRBJ1-2; no clear D. In germline, CDR1 is DFQATT, CDR2 SNEGSKA (reference sequence). CDR3 length: 12 amino acids. The CDR3 DNA follows: TGCAGTGCTAGCCGCCAAGTTGATGGCTGCACCTTC. Protein product: CSASRQVDGCTF.

This clonotype was observed at least ten times. The chain is built from TRBV11-3 and TRBJ2-2; D remains unclear. Germline V gene sequence: CDR1 SGHNT, CDR2 YENEEA. CDR3 length: 13 residues. Trimming took 5 bases from V and 4 from J, leaving 8 bases between them. CDR3 region: CASSPRSTGELFF. The CDR3 coding sequence is TGTGCCAGCAGCCCCCGGAGCACCGGGGAGCTGTTTTTT. The whole variable domain, filled in from reference TRBV11-3 and TRBJ2-2, reads EAGVVQSPRYKIIEKKQPVAFWCNPISGHNTLYWYLQNLGQGPELLIRYENEEAVDDSQLPKDRFSAERLKGVDSTLKIQPAELGDSAVYLCASSPRSTGELFFGEGSRLTVL.